Each of the 21 T cell receptor beta chains below was sequenced from the same sample in a study of PD-1 blockade in classical Hodgkin lymphoma. Sequenced by immunoSEQ multiplex PCR; TCRdb stores in-frame clones only, minus some. The table records tens of thousands of clones, approximately 85% of them present only once. There was relapse after autologous stem cell transplantation in every patient, and there was variation in brentuximab vedotin exposure. Purified CD4+ T cells were obtained from thawed PBMCs through magnetic negative selection. The sample in question was CD4+ T cells from blood, obtained at baseline. The origin of the receptors is a human donor with classical Hodgkin lymphoma.

The chain joins TRBV19 to TRBJ2-1; no definite D call. Germline V gene sequence: CDR1 LNHDA, CDR2 SQIVND (reference sequence). V lost 0 bases and J lost 1, with 10 bases in between. CDR3 size: 16 residues. The CDR3 DNA sequence: TGTGCCAGTAGTATAGAAGGTGGAATATCCTACAATGAGCAGTTCTTC. Its protein product is CASSIEGGISYNEQFF.

The rearrangement uses TRBV7-6 and TRBJ2-1, with D uncertain. Germline V lookup: CDR1 SGHVS, CDR2 FNYEAQ. This CDR3 region has 14 residues. The germline V and J ends were trimmed by 5 bases and 7 bases, with 15 bases remaining between them. The CDR3 nucleotides read TGTGCCAGCAGCCTGGCCGCTCATACAAATGAGCAGTTCTTC. It codes for CASSLAAHTNEQFF.

The chain uses TRBV30 and TRBJ1-2; 10 bases fit TRBD1. Trimming took 5 bases from V and 3 from J; bases not matched to a gene: 0. The germline V gene has CDR1 GTSNPN and CDR2 SVGIG (reference sequence). CDR3 length: 12 residues. CDR3 residues: CAWGQGDYGYTF. CDR3 coding DNA: TGTGCCTGGGGACAGGGGGACTATGGCTACACCTTC.

This chain joins TRBV11-2 and TRBJ2-7; D not resolved. V was trimmed by 1 base and J by 3 bases, leaving 7 bases between them. This CDR3 is built from 13 residues. Germline V gene sequence: CDR1 SGHAT, CDR2 FQNNGV. This chain's CDR3 is CASSLATGYEQYF. DNA of the CDR3: TGTGCCAGCAGCTTAGCCACCGGCTACGAGCAGTACTTC.

The chain is built from TRBV5-1 and TRBJ2-3; 8 nucleotides agree with TRBD1. The V and J ends lost 4 bases and 4 bases, in that order; junction bases with no gene match: 5. The V gene's germline CDR1 is SGHRS and CDR2 YFSETQ. The CDR3 is 14 amino acids. In DNA, the CDR3 is TGCGCCAGCAGCAGAGGACAGGGTCCAGATACGCAGTATTTT. It specifies CASSRGQGPDTQYF.

This clone has just one count. J is TRBJ1-5 and V is TRBV19; 9 bases are shared with TRBD1. CDR1 is LNHDA, CDR2 SQIVND, per germline (reference sequence). The J segment lost 3 bases and the V segment lost 4 bases, leaving 7 bases of the junction unmatched. CDR3 length: 16 amino acids. The CDR3 here is CASSNTGGAHNQPQHF. CDR3 DNA: TGTGCCAGTAGTAACACAGGGGGCGCGCACAATCAGCCCCAGCATTTT.

This clone was detected once. The chain joins TRBV12-5 to TRBJ2-1; unclear D gene. This CDR3 region has 15 residues. Germline CDR1 LGHNT, CDR2 FRNRAP. The V end was cut by 5 bases, the J end by 0 bases, with 11 bases between. The chain's CDR3 is CASGVMRGSYNEQFF. CDR3 DNA: TGTGCTAGTGGTGTGATGCGCGGCTCCTACAATGAGCAGTTCTTC.

This clone has only one observation. This chain connects TRBV20-1 to TRBJ2-3, with D hard to call. The CDR3 is 10 residues long. The germline V gene encodes CDR1 DFQATT and CDR2 SNEGSKA (reference sequence). DNA for the CDR3: TGCAGCTCCAGACTCCAGCCGCAGTATTTT. Its protein product is CSSRLQPQYF.

This chain joins TRBV11-1 and TRBJ2-7; no clear D gene. The germline V gene encodes CDR1 SGHAT and CDR2 FQDESV (reference sequence). V dropped 2 bases and J dropped 0 bases, with 5 bases sitting between them. The CDR3 loop spans 13 amino acids. The CDR3 loop is CASSLTDSYEQYF. CDR3 DNA sequence: TGTGCCAGCAGCTTAACCGACTCCTACGAGCAGTACTTC.

This chain links TRBV5-1 with TRBJ2-7; D perhaps matches TRBD2 (5 bases). Germline lookup yields CDR1 SGHRS and CDR2 YFSETQ. The V gene lost 0 bases and the J gene lost 0 bases, with 13 bases spanning the gap. The CDR3 has 16 amino acids. CDR3 region: CASSLAANGISYEQYF. Here the CDR3 DNA reads TGCGCCAGCAGCTTGGCCGCTAACGGGATCTCCTACGAGCAGTACTTC.

The chain has TRBV10-2 and TRBJ1-6, with a possible D match to TRBD1 (5 bases). Germline V gives CDR1 WSHSY, CDR2 SAAADI. Trimming took 1 base from V and 0 from J, leaving 10 bases between them. This CDR3 has 17 amino acids. CDR3 nucleotide sequence: TGCGCCAGCAGTGAGTGGAGGGGAGGCTCCTATAATTCACCCCTCCACTTT. This sequence encodes CASSEWRGGSYNSPLHF.

The CDR3 sequence is CASSLAFTATSGSYEQYF. CDR3 sequence (DNA): TGTGCCAGCAGCTTAGCTTTTACAGCCACAAGCGGGAGTTACGAGCAGTACTTC. The chain uses TRBV7-2 and TRBJ2-7; 8 bases are a match to TRBD2. This CDR3 comprises 18 residues. V was clipped by 0 bases and J by 4 bases; unmatched bases: 14. From germline, CDR1 is SGHTA and CDR2 FQGNSA.

The chain is built from TRBV28 and TRBJ1-1; 7 bases align to TRBD1. Germline loops: CDR1 MDHEN, CDR2 SYDVKM. The V gene end was trimmed by 6 bases and the J gene end by 1 base; junction bases not matched to a gene: 17. The CDR3 extends over 18 amino acids. CDR3 region: CASSLGVQGPEENTEAFF. DNA of the CDR3: TGTGCCAGCAGCCTCGGGGTACAGGGGCCGGAAGAGAACACTGAAGCTTTCTTT.

V and J are TRBV9 and TRBJ2-2; D is ambiguous. Trimming removed 7 bases at V and 0 bases at J, with 10 bases between. The CDR3 consists of 14 residues. CDR1 and CDR2 (germline): SGDLS, YYNGEE. In DNA, the CDR3 is TGTGCCAGCCAGGACCGGGCGAACACCGGGGAGCTGTTTTTT. This encodes CASQDRANTGELFF.

This clone has only one observation. The chain recombines TRBV30 with TRBJ1-5, with 7 bases aligning to TRBD1. The trim removed 0 bases at V and 6 bases at J, leaving 5 bases unmatched. The CDR3 contains 14 residues. The germline gives CDR1 GTSNPN, CDR2 SVGIG (reference sequence). The CDR3 spells CAWSVQGRGQPQHF. For the CDR3, the DNA is TGTGCCTGGAGTGTACAGGGGCGGGGTCAGCCCCAGCATTTT.

V and J are TRBV5-8 and TRBJ2-3; 10 positions match TRBD1. The CDR3 has 17 residues. Germline CDR1 reads SGHTS; CDR2 reads YDEGEE. J lost 0 bases, V lost 1 base, and 5 bases had no gene match. CDR3 coding DNA: TGTGCCAGCAGCTTGCGACAGGGGGCGTCTAGCACAGATACGCAGTATTTT. Encoded protein: CASSLRQGASSTDTQYF.

The rearrangement uses TRBV5-5 and TRBJ1-2; no firm D call. V lost 4 bases and J lost 4, with 14 bases in between. CDR3 length equals 14 residues. CDR1 and CDR2 (germline): SGHKS, YYEKEE (reference sequence). CDR3 loop: CASSLPLSAYGYTF. As DNA, the CDR3 is TGTGCCAGCAGCCTACCCCTCTCCGCCTATGGCTACACCTTC.

The J gene is TRBJ1-2, the V gene TRBV30, with D perhaps TRBD1 (6 bases). Trimming removed 4 bases at V and 9 bases at J, with 21 bases between. In germline, CDR1 is GTSNPN, CDR2 SVGIG (reference sequence). CDR3 size: 14 residues. The CDR3, as DNA: TGTGCCTGGAATCCGTTGGGGGCGCGGAGTAGCTACACCTTC. It yields the protein CAWNPLGARSSYTF.

This clone was seen only once. V gene TRBV9 combines with J gene TRBJ2-3, with D perhaps matching TRBD1 or TRBD2 (5 bases each). The CDR3 sequence is 15 residues long. The V gene's germline CDR1 is SGDLS and CDR2 YYNGEE. Trimming removed 0 bases from V and 2 bases from J, with 10 bases in between. The DNA of the CDR3 is TGTGCCAGCAGCGTAGCGGGGCAAGTCACAGATACGCAGTATTTT. It yields the protein CASSVAGQVTDTQYF.

This clone was counted between two and nine times. V usage is TRBV28 and J usage is TRBJ1-1; D is unclear. Trimming left V 6 bases short and J 1 base short, with 15 bases between. The CDR3 is 15 residues long. Germline V gene sequence: CDR1 MDHEN, CDR2 SYDVKM. The CDR3 region is CASSPTGSGNTEAFF. The CDR3 nucleotides read TGTGCCAGCAGCCCCACGGGAAGCGGGAACACTGAAGCTTTCTTT.

The chain has TRBV2 and TRBJ1-6; D is undetermined. The V and J ends lost 6 bases and 10 bases respectively, with 10 bases between them. The length of the CDR3 is 12 residues. Germline V CDR1 and CDR2: SNHLY, FYNNEI. CDR3 protein: CASRETESPLHF. CDR3 in DNA: TGTGCCAGCAGAGAAACAGAGTCACCCCTCCACTTT.